This T cell receptor (beta chain) was profiled in a study of beta chain features in type 1 diabetes. Looking at the study overall: Examination covered almost 110,000,000 sorted cells spanning all samples.

For this clone: Antigen: not known.

Study-level points and caveats: PCR might favor shorter templates, equally in patients and controls. Type 1 diabetes patients had VDJ junctions that carried fewer insertions and more deletions.

The authors reverse transcribed all of the isolated RNA, so sequencing captured expressed TCRB transcripts. The average output of naive, central memory and regulatory T cell samples was several million reads. Here immunoSEQ multiplex PCR was the method, and the copy in TCRdb shows in-frame clones only, minus some. The data hold some 410,000 clones, with around 13% observed a single time. The receptor was isolated from a man under 40 in good health. Sequenced material: naive CD4+ T cells from blood.

CDR3 DNA sequence: TGTGCCAGCAGCCAACTCCCAGGGGGCAGGTACGAGCAGTACGTC. This encodes CASSQLPGGRYEQYV. V and J are TRBV7-9 and TRBJ2-7, with 8 bases aligning to TRBD1. This CDR3 contains 15 residues. The germline V gene encodes CDR1 SEHNR and CDR2 FQNEAQ (reference sequence). Trimming cost V 5 bases and J 4 bases; bases outside gene matches: 10.